The 15 T cell receptor beta chains given below trace back to one sample, sequenced in a study of cytomegalovirus exposure and HLA in healthy donors. The PCR had 60 Vbeta and 13 Jbeta primers. Clones were sequenced by immunoSEQ multiplex PCR, and TCRdb holds only the in-frame ones, with some missing. The table shows about 110,000 clones, with 74% occurring only once. Sequencing was performed on PBMCs. The receptors were gathered from a woman aged 40 to 49 in good health and CMV-seropositive.

This chain links TRBV4-2 with TRBJ2-3; TRBD2 matches at 11 bases. This CDR3 is built from 15 residues. Germline V gene lookup returns CDR1 LGHNA and CDR2 YNFKEQ. V trimming: 5 bases; J trimming: 4 bases; junction bases outside the gene matches: 5. The CDR3, as DNA: TGTGCCAGCAGCTATAGCGGGGGGGCCTCAGATACGCAGTATTTT. It encodes CASSYSGGASDTQYF.

The chain has TRBV5-4 and TRBJ1-1; 7 nucleotides align to TRBD1. The CDR3 has 16 amino acids. Trimming took 0 bases from V and 2 from J; bases not matched to a gene: 7. Per the germline V gene, CDR1 is SGHNT and CDR2 is YYREEE (reference sequence). DNA of the CDR3: TGTGCCAGCAGCTTGGGTCAGGGGGGATACAACACTGAAGCTTTCTTT. It is translated as CASSLGQGGYNTEAFF.

The CDR3 DNA is TGTGCCAGCAGTTTCTCCGGGACAGGGCTTTTCTATAGCAATCAGCCCCAGCATTTT. It is translated as CASSFSGTGLFYSNQPQHF. The gene calls are TRBV7-2 and TRBJ1-5; 9 positions match TRBD1. The CDR3 loop spans 19 amino acids. The germline gives CDR1 SGHTA, CDR2 FQGNSA. J was trimmed by 0 bases and V by 6 bases; bases with no gene match: 15.

The V and J genes are TRBV5-5 and TRBJ2-1; TRBD1 matches at 10 bases. Trimming at V came to 2 bases and at J to 0 bases, leaving 11 bases not matched to a gene. The V gene's germline CDR1 is SGHKS and CDR2 YYEKEE (reference sequence). CDR3 size: 19 residues. The CDR3 loop reads CASSFGQGGLISSYNEQFF. In DNA, the CDR3 is TGTGCCAGCAGCTTCGGACAGGGGGGCCTCATAAGCTCCTACAATGAGCAGTTCTTC.

This clone was seen only a few times. This chain uses TRBV5-1 with TRBJ1-4, with D possibly being TRBD1 (5 bases). Germline CDR1 is SGHRS and CDR2 is YFSETQ. V was clipped by 4 bases and J by 11 bases, with 18 bases between them. The CDR3 loop spans 14 amino acids. CDR3 DNA sequence: TGCGCCAGCAGCCACCGCGACGGGGGGGAGAAACTGTTTTTT. This codes for CASSHRDGGEKLFF.

There are a few counts of this clone. This chain joins TRBV5-5 and TRBJ2-7, with 8 bases aligning to TRBD2. The CDR3 length is 14 residues. V lost 2 bases to trimming and J lost 5 bases; unmatched junction nucleotides: 6. Germline lookup yields CDR1 SGHKS and CDR2 YYEKEE (reference sequence). The CDR3 spells CASSLSGRAHEQYF. The CDR3, as DNA: TGTGCCAGCAGCTTATCCGGGAGGGCCCACGAGCAGTACTTC.

The chain couples TRBV4-1 to TRBJ1-1; possibly TRBD1 for D (6 bases). This CDR3 is 16 amino acids long. From germline, CDR1 is MGHRA and CDR2 YSYEKL. V lost 0 bases, J lost 2 bases, and 13 bases lay in between. DNA of the CDR3: TGCGCCAGCAGCCAAGATGGGGCAGGGGCAAACACTGAAGCTTTCTTT. This encodes CASSQDGAGANTEAFF.

The chain couples TRBV5-1 to TRBJ1-3; no definite D call. Germline CDR1 and CDR2: SGHRS and YFSETQ. The CDR3 is made up of 14 amino acids. V lost 0 bases to trimming and J lost 4 bases, with 8 bases between them. The CDR3 DNA is TGCGCCAGCAGCTTGGGCCAGTTGGGAAACACCATATATTTT. Its translation: CASSLGQLGNTIYF.

This clone has ten or more counts. This chain links TRBV10-3 with TRBJ2-7; weak D call: TRBD1 (6 bases). CDR1 and CDR2 (germline): ENHRY, SYGVKD. V gave up 7 bases and J gave up 10 bases, with 20 bases separating them. CDR3 size: 13 residues. CDR3 region: CAITPRTAQAQYF. As DNA, the CDR3 is TGTGCCATCACCCCGCGGACAGCCCAAGCCCAGTACTTC.

The chain links TRBV11-1 to TRBJ1-6; D uncertain. Germline loops: CDR1 SGHAT, CDR2 FQDESV (reference sequence). V shed 0 bases and J shed 8 bases, with 11 bases lying between them. The CDR3 runs to 15 residues. CDR3 residues: CASSLAGGGYSPLHF. DNA of the CDR3: TGTGCCAGCAGCTTAGCCGGCGGCGGCTATTCACCCCTCCACTTT.

The CDR3 sequence: CASTGQGASKLFF. CDR3 nucleotide sequence: TGTGCCAGCACTGGACAGGGGGCTTCGAAACTGTTTTTT. The V gene is TRBV6-5, the J gene TRBJ1-4, with 11 bases lining up with TRBD1. The CDR3 is 13 residues long. CDR1 MNHEY and CDR2 SVGAGI come from the germline V gene. The V segment lost 7 bases and the J segment 11 bases; nucleotides outside the gene matches: 6.

This chain uses TRBV30 with TRBJ2-7; D unclear. The germline V gene has CDR1 GTSNPN and CDR2 SVGIG (reference sequence). The V gene lost 4 bases and the J gene lost 2 bases, with 9 bases spanning the gap. This CDR3 region has 12 residues. The CDR3 region has the DNA TGTGCCTGGATTACTCCGGCCTACGAGCAGTACTTC. It is translated as CAWITPAYEQYF.

The V call is TRBV18, the J call TRBJ1-1; 7 bases map to TRBD1. The V gene end was trimmed by 2 bases and the J gene end by 3 bases; junction bases not matched to a gene: 9. This CDR3 contains 16 residues. The V gene's germline CDR1 is KGHSH and CDR2 LQKENI. The CDR3 sequence is CASSPIPTGDDTEAFF. The CDR3 bases are TGTGCCAGCTCACCAATTCCTACAGGGGATGACACTGAAGCTTTCTTT.

This sequence joins TRBV4-1 and TRBJ1-6; the match to TRBD1 covers 11 bases. The CDR3 is 18 amino acids. V lost 0 bases, J lost 6 bases, and 7 bases stayed unmatched. The V gene's germline CDR1 is MGHRA and CDR2 YSYEKL. The CDR3 region is CASSQDRGGTGGNSPLHF. CDR3 DNA sequence: TGCGCCAGCAGCCAAGATCGGGGGGGGACAGGGGGTAATTCACCCCTCCACTTT.

V is TRBV18 and J is TRBJ2-3; tentative D call: TRBD2 (5 bases). Germline V gene data show CDR1 as KGHSH and CDR2 as LQKENI. The CDR3 spans 14 residues. The V gene lost 6 bases and the J gene lost 7 bases, with 17 bases spanning the gap. CDR3 region: CASSRGSSQNTQYF. The CDR3 coding sequence is TGTGCCAGCTCCCGAGGGTCATCACAGAATACGCAGTATTTT. The full variable domain, with the rest looked up from reference TRBV18 and TRBJ2-3, is NAGVMQNPRHLVRRRGQEARLRCSPMKGHSHVYWYRQLPEEGLKFMVYLQKENIIDESGMPKERFSAEFPKEGPSILRIQQVVRGDSAAYFCASSRGSSQNTQYFGPGTRLTVL.